These T cell receptor beta chains were read from a single sample in a study of radiation and T cells in renal cell carcinoma. Some clones are missing from TCRdb's copy, which holds only in-frame ones; the method was immunoSEQ multiplex PCR. The sample includes about 140,000 clones, approximately 86% seen only once; the top ten take over 15%. The source was blood, collected from a patient whose treatment included radiotherapy and nephrectomy. The receptors here all came from a woman aged 45 to 65 with renal cell carcinoma. Both conserved end residues are part of each CDR3. A D gene is named only where the DNA matches it firmly. Only part of the rows carry a size: once, few, many, or a class if the clone is expanded.

.,TRBJ2-1,TRBV9,15,.,CASSVVSGSYNEQFF,TGTGCCAGCAGCGTAGTCAGCGGGTCCTACAATGAGCAGTTCTTC
.,TRBJ2-7,TRBV6-5,15,TRBD1,CASSYLGQGPYEQYF,TGTGCCAGCAGTTACTTGGGACAGGGACCCTACGAGCAGTACTTC
.,TRBJ1-4,TRBV6-6,15,.,CASSYSGGIGEKLFF,TGTGCCAGCAGTTATTCGGGGGGGATTGGTGAAAAACTGTTTTTT
.,TRBJ1-1,TRBV6-5,15,.,CASSSRGTFNTEAFF,TGTGCCAGCAGTTCTCGAGGGACATTTAACACTGAAGCTTTCTTT
.,TRBJ1-1,TRBV5-6,15,.,CASMGFRPLNTEAFF,TGTGCCAGCATGGGGTTCCGGCCCCTGAACACTGAAGCTTTCTTT
.,TRBJ2-3,TRBV14,18,.,CASSQDPLSPLNTDTQYF,TGTGCCAGCAGCCAAGATCCACTTAGCCCCCTAAACACAGATACGCAGTATTTT
.,TRBJ2-7,TRBV6-1,14,.,CASRPEVNLYEQYF,TGTGCCAGCAGACCCGAGGTGAATCTCTACGAGCAGTACTTC
.,TRBJ1-2,TRBV5-1,13,.,CASSNTGTDGYTF,TGCGCCAGCAGCAATACCGGGACCGATGGCTACACCTTC
once,TRBJ2-1,TRBV7-9,16,TRBD2,CASSLASTSGLNEQFF,TGTGCCAGCAGCTTAGCCTCGACTAGCGGTCTGAATGAGCAGTTCTTC
once,TRBJ1-5,TRBV7-2,14,.,CASSGRGSNQPQHF,TGTGCCAGCAGCGGCAGGGGAAGCAATCAGCCCCAGCATTTT
.,TRBJ1-5,TRBV4-1,13,.,CASSQRFNTPQHF,TGCGCCAGCAGCCAGCGATTTAATACTCCCCAGCATTTT
.,TRBJ1-1,TRBV6-1,15,.,CASGPSLGSSTEAFF,TGTGCCAGCGGGCCGAGCTTAGGGAGCAGCACTGAAGCTTTCTTT
.,TRBJ1-1,TRBV30,13,TRBD1,CAGGQGGNTEAFF,TGTGCCGGCGGACAGGGGGGAAACACTGAAGCTTTCTTT
.,TRBJ1-5,TRBV6-6,15,.,CASSYDVNRNQPQHF,TGTGCCAGCAGCTACGACGTAAATCGCAATCAGCCCCAGCATTTT
.,TRBJ1-2,TRBV19,12,TRBD1,CASSTGEYGYTF,TGTGCCAGTTCGACAGGGGAGTATGGCTACACCTTC
.,TRBJ2-2,TRBV18,13,.,CASSPPNTGELFF,TGTGCCAGCTCACCACCGAACACCGGGGAGCTGTTTTTT
.,TRBJ2-2,TRBV7-2,17,TRBD1,CASSFQGGRGATGELFF,TGTGCCAGCAGCTTTCAAGGGGGCAGGGGAGCCACCGGGGAGCTGTTTTTT
.,TRBJ1-1,TRBV11-2,11,.,CASSSFAEAFF,TGTGCCAGCAGCTCCTTTGCTGAAGCTTTCTTT
.,TRBJ1-2,TRBV28,12,.,CASRTLRHGYTF,TGTGCCAGCAGGACTCTGAGGCATGGCTACACCTTC
.,TRBJ2-3,TRBV7-2,13,.,CASSPDTRNTQYF,TGTGCCAGCAGCCCCGACACGAGAAATACGCAGTATTTT
.,TRBJ1-4,TRBV7-2,17,TRBD1,CASSPKDRGTPYEKLFF,TGTGCCAGCAGCCCCAAGGACAGGGGCACCCCGTATGAAAAACTGTTTTTT
.,TRBJ1-2,TRBV6-6,13,TRBD1,CASRTTGAHGYTF,TGTGCCAGCAGGACGACAGGGGCCCATGGCTACACCTTC
few,TRBJ1-2,TRBV7-1,15,.,CASSPVPWFLGGYTF,TGTGCCAGCAGCCCGGTTCCCTGGTTCTTAGGTGGCTACACCTTC
.,TRBJ1-1,TRBV20-1,11,.,CAENQNTEAFF,TGCGCGGAAAATCAGAACACTGAAGCTTTCTTT
.,TRBJ2-7,TRBV20-1,9,TRBD1,CSPGGEQYF,TGCAGTCCAGGGGGCGAGCAGTACTTC